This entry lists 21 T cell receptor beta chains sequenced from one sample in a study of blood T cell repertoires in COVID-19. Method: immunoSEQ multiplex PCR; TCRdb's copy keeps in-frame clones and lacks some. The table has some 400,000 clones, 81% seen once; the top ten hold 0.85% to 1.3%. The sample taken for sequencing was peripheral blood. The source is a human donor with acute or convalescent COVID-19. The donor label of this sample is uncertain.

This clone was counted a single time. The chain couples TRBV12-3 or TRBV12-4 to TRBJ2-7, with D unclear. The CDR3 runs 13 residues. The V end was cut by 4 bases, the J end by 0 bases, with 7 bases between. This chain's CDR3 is CASSSKFSYEQYF. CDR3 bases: TGTGCCAGCAGTTCTAAGTTCTCCTACGAGCAGTACTTC.

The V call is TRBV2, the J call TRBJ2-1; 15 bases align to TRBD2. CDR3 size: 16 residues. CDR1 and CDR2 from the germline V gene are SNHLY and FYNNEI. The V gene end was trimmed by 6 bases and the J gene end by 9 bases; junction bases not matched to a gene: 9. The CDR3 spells CASSGRGTSGGTEQFF. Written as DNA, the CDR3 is TGTGCCAGCAGCGGCCGGGGGACTAGCGGGGGGACTGAGCAGTTCTTC.

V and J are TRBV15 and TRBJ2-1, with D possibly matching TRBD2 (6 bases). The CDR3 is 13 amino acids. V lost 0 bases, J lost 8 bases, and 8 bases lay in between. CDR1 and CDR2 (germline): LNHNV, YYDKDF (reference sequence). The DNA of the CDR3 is TGTGCCACCAGCAGAGATTGGGAGGATGAGCAGTTCTTC. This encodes CATSRDWEDEQFF.

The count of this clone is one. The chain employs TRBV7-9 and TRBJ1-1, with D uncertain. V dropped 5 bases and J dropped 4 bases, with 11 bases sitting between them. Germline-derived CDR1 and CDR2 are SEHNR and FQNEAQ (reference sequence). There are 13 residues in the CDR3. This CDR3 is CASSQSGFTEAFF. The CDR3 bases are TGTGCCAGCAGCCAATCGGGGTTCACTGAAGCTTTCTTT.

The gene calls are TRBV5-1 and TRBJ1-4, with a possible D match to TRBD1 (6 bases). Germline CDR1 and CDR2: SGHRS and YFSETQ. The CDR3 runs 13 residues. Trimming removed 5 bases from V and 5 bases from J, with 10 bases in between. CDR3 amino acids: CASSGTWNEKLFF. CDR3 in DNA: TGCGCCAGCAGTGGGACATGGAATGAAAAACTGTTTTTT.

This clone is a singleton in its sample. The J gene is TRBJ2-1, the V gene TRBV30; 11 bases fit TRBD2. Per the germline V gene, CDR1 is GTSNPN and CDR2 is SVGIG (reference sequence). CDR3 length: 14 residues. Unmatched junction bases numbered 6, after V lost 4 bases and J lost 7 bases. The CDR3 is CAWMLAGGWNEQFF. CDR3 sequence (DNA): TGTGCCTGGATGCTAGCGGGAGGTTGGAATGAGCAGTTCTTC.

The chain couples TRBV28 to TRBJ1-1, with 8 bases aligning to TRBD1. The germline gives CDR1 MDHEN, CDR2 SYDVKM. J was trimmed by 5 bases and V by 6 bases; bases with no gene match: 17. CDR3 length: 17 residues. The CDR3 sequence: CASRTPGQGAGGTEAFF. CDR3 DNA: TGTGCCAGCAGGACCCCGGGTCAGGGGGCTGGGGGTACTGAAGCTTTCTTT.

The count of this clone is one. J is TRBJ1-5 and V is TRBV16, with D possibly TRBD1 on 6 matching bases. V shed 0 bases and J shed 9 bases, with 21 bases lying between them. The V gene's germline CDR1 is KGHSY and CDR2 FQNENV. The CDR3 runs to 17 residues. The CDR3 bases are TGTGCCAGCAGCCAATCGCTTCGGACAGCGATTACTGGGCCCCAGCATTTT. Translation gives CASSQSLRTAITGPQHF.

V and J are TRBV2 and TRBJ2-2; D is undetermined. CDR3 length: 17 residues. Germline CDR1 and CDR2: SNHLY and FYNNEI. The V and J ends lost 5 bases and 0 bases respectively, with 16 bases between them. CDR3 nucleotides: TGTGCCAGCAGTAAGGCCTTTGGAGTAACGAACACCGGGGAGCTGTTTTTT. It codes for CASSKAFGVTNTGELFF.

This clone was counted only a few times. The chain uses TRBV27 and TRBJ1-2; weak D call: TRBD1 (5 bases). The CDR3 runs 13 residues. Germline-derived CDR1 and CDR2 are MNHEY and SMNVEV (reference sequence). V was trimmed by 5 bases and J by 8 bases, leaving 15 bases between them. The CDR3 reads CASSPRQSLGYTF. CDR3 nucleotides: TGTGCCAGCAGTCCCCGACAGTCCCTGGGCTACACCTTC.

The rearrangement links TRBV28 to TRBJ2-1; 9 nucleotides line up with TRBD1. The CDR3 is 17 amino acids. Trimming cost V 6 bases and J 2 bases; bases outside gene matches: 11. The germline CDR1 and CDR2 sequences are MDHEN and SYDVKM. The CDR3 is CASSRRLGTGTYNEQFF. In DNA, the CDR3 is TGTGCCAGCAGCCGAAGGCTAGGGACAGGGACCTACAATGAGCAGTTCTTC.

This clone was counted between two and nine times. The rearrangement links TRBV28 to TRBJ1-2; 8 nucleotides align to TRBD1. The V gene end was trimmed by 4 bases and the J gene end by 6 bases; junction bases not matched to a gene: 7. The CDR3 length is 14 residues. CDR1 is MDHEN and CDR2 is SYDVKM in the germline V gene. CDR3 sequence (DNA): TGTGCCAGCAGTTCCTGGACAGGGAACCATGGCTACACCTTC. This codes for CASSSWTGNHGYTF.

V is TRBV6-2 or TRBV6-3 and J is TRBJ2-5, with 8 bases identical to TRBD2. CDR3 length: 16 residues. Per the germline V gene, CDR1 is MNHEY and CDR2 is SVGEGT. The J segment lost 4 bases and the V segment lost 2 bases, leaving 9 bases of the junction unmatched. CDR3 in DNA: TGTGCCAGCAGTTACCGCGGGACTAGACTCCTAGAGACCCAGTACTTC. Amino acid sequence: CASSYRGTRLLETQYF.

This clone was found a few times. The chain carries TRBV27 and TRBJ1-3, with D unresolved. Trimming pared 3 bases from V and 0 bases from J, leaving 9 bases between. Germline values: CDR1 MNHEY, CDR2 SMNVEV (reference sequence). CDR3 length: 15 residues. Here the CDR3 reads CASSFSYNSGNTIYF. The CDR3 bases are TGTGCCAGCAGTTTTTCCTATAACTCTGGAAACACCATATATTTT.

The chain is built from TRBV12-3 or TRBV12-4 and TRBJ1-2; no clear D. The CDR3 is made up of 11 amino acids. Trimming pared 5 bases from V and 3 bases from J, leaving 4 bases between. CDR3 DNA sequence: TGTGCCAGCAGTCCCGACTATGGCTACACCTTC. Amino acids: CASSPDYGYTF.

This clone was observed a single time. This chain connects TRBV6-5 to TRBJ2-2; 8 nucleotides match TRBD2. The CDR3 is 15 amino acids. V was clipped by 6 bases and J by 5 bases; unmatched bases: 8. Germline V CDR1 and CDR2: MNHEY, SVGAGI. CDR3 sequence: CASSPSGRLTGELFF. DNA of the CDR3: TGTGCCAGCAGCCCCAGCGGGAGACTTACCGGGGAGCTGTTTTTT.

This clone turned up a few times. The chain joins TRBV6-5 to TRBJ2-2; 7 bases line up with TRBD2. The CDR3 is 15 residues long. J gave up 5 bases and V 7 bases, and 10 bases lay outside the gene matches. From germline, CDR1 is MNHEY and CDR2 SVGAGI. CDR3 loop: CASMGWGGSTGELFF. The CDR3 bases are TGTGCCAGCATGGGCTGGGGAGGGAGTACCGGGGAGCTGTTTTTT.

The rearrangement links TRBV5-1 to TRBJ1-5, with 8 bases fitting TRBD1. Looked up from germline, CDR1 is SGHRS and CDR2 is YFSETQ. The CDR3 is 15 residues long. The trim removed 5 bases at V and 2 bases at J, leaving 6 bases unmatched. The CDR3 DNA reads TGCGCCAGCAGTGTCGGACAGGGACGCAATCAGCCCCAGCATTTT. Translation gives CASSVGQGRNQPQHF.

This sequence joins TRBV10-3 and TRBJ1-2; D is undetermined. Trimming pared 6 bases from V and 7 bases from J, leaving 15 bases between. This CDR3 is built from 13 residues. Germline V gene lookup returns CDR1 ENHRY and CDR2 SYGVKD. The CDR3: CAISAEVAVGYTF. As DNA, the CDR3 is TGTGCCATCAGCGCGGAGGTTGCTGTTGGCTACACCTTC.

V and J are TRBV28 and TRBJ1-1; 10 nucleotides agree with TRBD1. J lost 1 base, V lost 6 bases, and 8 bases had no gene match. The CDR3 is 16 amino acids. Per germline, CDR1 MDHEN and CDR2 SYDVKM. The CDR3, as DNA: TGTGCCAGCAGGCCCCCGGGACAGGGGACGAACACTGAAGCTTTCTTT. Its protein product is CASRPPGQGTNTEAFF. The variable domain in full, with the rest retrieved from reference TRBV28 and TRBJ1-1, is DVKVTQSSRYLVKRTGEKVFLECVQDMDHENMFWYRQDPGLGLRLIYFSYDVKMKEKGDIPEGYSVSREKKERFSLILESASTNQTSMYLCASRPPGQGTNTEAFFGQGTRLTVV.

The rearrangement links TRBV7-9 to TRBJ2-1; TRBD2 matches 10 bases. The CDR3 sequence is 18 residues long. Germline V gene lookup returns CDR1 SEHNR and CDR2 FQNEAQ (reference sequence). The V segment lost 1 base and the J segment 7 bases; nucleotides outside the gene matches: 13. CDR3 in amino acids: CASSLGRAGGPRLNEQFF. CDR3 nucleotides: TGTGCCAGCAGCTTAGGGCGAGCGGGAGGGCCTCGGTTGAATGAGCAGTTCTTC.